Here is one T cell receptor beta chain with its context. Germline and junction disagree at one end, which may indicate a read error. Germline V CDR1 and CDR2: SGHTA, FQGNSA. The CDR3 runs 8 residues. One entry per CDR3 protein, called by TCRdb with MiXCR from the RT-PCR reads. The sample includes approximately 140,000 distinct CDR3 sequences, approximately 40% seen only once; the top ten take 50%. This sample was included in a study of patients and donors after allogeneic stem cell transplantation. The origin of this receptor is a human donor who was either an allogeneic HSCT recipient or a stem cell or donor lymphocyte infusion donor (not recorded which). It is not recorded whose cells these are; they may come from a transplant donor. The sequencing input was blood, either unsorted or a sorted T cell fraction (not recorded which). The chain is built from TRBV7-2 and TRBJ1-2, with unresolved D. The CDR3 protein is CASSPHLF. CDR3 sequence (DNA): TGTGCCAGCAGCCCCCACCTCTTC. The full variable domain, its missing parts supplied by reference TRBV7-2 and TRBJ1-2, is GAGVSQSPSNKVTEKGKDVELRCDPISGHTALYWYRQSLGQGLEFLIYFQGNSAPDKSGLPSDRFSAERTGGSVSTLTIQRTQQEDSAVYLCASSPHLFGSGTRLTVV.